What follows are 16 T cell receptor beta chains derived from one specimen sequenced in a study of shared T cell receptors in the human thymus. Using immunoSEQ multiplex PCR, the repertoire was profiled, and TCRdb retains in-frame clones only, with some absent. The repertoire holds about 710,000 clones, around 87% seen once, with roughly 0.0087% in the top ten. This same sample was also taken into another study, of human thymus T cells.

Input material: thymocytes. Receptors were obtained from a boy younger than two with a congenital heart defect.

The J gene is TRBJ2-7, the V gene TRBV28; TRBD2 matches 14 bases. The germline CDR1 and CDR2 sequences are MDHEN and SYDVKM. The CDR3 has 18 amino acids. With V trimmed by 5 bases and J by 3 bases, 12 bases remained unmatched. CDR3 sequence reads: CASSPRLAGGGVYYEQYF. CDR3 nucleotides: TGTGCCAGCAGTCCGCGACTAGCGGGAGGGGGTGTCTACTACGAGCAGTACTTC.

The chain employs TRBV12-5 and TRBJ2-2, with D perhaps TRBD2 (7 bases). Trimming removed 2 bases from V and 4 bases from J, with 11 bases in between. Germline V gene lookup returns CDR1 LGHNT and CDR2 FRNRAP. CDR3 size: 15 residues. The CDR3, as DNA: TGTGCTAGTGGTTTGCACAGGGAGGGCACCGGGGAGCTGTTTTTT. This translates into CASGLHREGTGELFF. The full variable domain, with the rest looked up from reference TRBV12-5 and TRBJ2-2, is DARVTQTPRHKVTEMGQEVTMRCQPILGHNTVFWYRQTMMQGLELLAYFRNRAPLDDSGMPKDRFSAEMPDATLATLKIQPSEPRDSAVYFCASGLHREGTGELFFGEGSRLTVL.

This sequence joins TRBV14 and TRBJ2-3; the D is unclear. This CDR3 is 13 amino acids long. The germline CDR1 and CDR2 sequences are SGHDN and FVKESK. V shed 6 bases and J shed 8 bases, with 15 bases lying between them. CDR3 DNA sequence: TGTGCCAGCAGGCCATCGGTTCCACCTACGCAGTATTTT. Its translation is CASRPSVPPTQYF.

The V gene is TRBV5-1, the J gene TRBJ2-1, with 10 bases lining up with TRBD2. The CDR3 has 15 residues. Germline CDR1 and CDR2: SGHRS and YFSETQ. The V gene end was trimmed by 1 base and the J gene end by 7 bases; junction bases not matched to a gene: 5. CDR3 loop: CASSLLAGEGNEQFF. The CDR3 coding sequence is TGCGCCAGCAGCTTGCTAGCGGGGGAAGGGAATGAGCAGTTCTTC. Complete variable domain (other parts from reference TRBV5-1 and TRBJ2-1): KAGVTQTPRYLIKTRGQQVTLSCSPISGHRSVSWYQQTPGQGLQFLFEYFSETQRNKGNFPGRFSGRQFSNSRSEMNVSTLELGDSALYLCASSLLAGEGNEQFFGPGTRLTVL.

The chain combines TRBV7-6 with TRBJ1-4; TRBD1 matches at 9 bases. Trimming at V came to 5 bases and at J to 3 bases, leaving 4 bases not matched to a gene. The length of the CDR3 is 15 residues. Germline CDR1 is SGHVS and CDR2 is FNYEAQ. In DNA form, the CDR3 reads TGTGCCAGCAGCCAGGGACAGGGAGCTAATGAAAAACTGTTTTTT. Residues: CASSQGQGANEKLFF.

This chain links TRBV4-3 with TRBJ2-7, with 8 bases identical to TRBD1. With 0 bases clipped from V and 3 bases from J, the junction kept 13 bases outside the gene matches. Germline V CDR1 and CDR2: LGHNA, YSLEER. The CDR3 loop spans 18 amino acids. In nucleotides, the CDR3 is TGCGCCAGCAGCCAAGATTTCACCCGACAGGGGCGTCGCTACGAGCAGTACTTC. Its translation is CASSQDFTRQGRRYEQYF.

This clone was observed once. The genes are TRBV25-1 and TRBJ1-1; possibly TRBD1 for D (5 bases). Germline V gives CDR1 MGHDK, CDR2 SYGVNS. V lost 4 bases to trimming and J lost 0 bases, with 6 bases between them. The length of the CDR3 is 13 residues. The CDR3 nucleotides read TGTGCCAGCAGTGGACAGATGAACACTGAAGCTTTCTTT. This sequence encodes CASSGQMNTEAFF.

V and J are TRBV5-6 and TRBJ1-2; TRBD1 is a possible D gene (6 bases). The CDR3 covers 16 residues. In germline, CDR1 is SGHDT, CDR2 YYEEEE. V lost 0 bases and J 4 bases, leaving 16 bases between the germline ends. The CDR3 DNA reads TGTGCCAGCAGCTTGGGGGGCCCAGGGGCCCTCTATGGCTACACCTTC. Translation gives CASSLGGPGALYGYTF.

This clone has just a few counts. This chain connects TRBV5-1 to TRBJ2-2, with TRBD1 identical over 9 bases. Germline CDR1 and CDR2: SGHRS and YFSETQ. The CDR3 extends over 16 amino acids. Germline trimming cut 3 bases from V and 4 bases from J; bases unmatched to any gene: 7. The CDR3 loop reads CASSSHRGQGTGELFF. The CDR3 DNA reads as TGCGCCAGCAGCTCCCACAGGGGGCAGGGCACCGGGGAGCTGTTTTTT.

The chain recombines TRBV6-5 with TRBJ1-1; D perhaps matches TRBD1 (5 bases). V was trimmed by 6 bases and J by 2 bases, leaving 10 bases between them. CDR3 size: 13 residues. CDR1 and CDR2 (germline): MNHEY, SVGAGI. CDR3 in amino acids: CASRTTENTEAFF. In DNA form, the CDR3 reads TGTGCCAGCAGGACGACAGAAAACACTGAAGCTTTCTTT.

This chain joins TRBV12-5 and TRBJ1-3; the D is unclear. This CDR3 contains 17 residues. CDR1 is LGHNT, CDR2 FRNRAP, per germline. Trimming removed 0 bases at V and 0 bases at J, with 12 bases between. The CDR3 here is CASGLVLSRDSGNTIYF. Written as DNA, the CDR3 is TGTGCTAGTGGTTTGGTACTGTCCCGCGACTCTGGAAACACCATATATTTT.

The V gene is TRBV5-1, the J gene TRBJ1-3, with D possibly TRBD1 on 6 matching bases. Per the germline V gene, CDR1 is SGHRS and CDR2 is YFSETQ. This CDR3 has 17 amino acids. V lost 7 bases and J 4 bases, leaving 24 bases between the germline ends. This CDR3 reads CASSPQLPTGPGNTIYF. In DNA form, the CDR3 reads TGCGCCAGCTCGCCACAGCTGCCTACAGGGCCGGGAAACACCATATATTTT.

The rearrangement joins TRBV2 to TRBJ2-5, with D possibly TRBD1 on 6 matching bases. Germline CDR1 is SNHLY and CDR2 is FYNNEI. The CDR3 is 16 amino acids. The V end lost 2 bases, the J end lost 5 bases, and 18 bases lay between the germline ends. The CDR3 coding sequence is TGTGCCAGCAGTGAATCAAGTCGGGACAACGGGGAGACCCAGTACTTC. It codes for CASSESSRDNGETQYF.

V and J are TRBV6-5 and TRBJ2-7, with 8 bases identical to TRBD1. There are 15 residues in the CDR3. CDR1 is MNHEY, CDR2 SVGAGI, per germline. V lost 0 bases, J lost 3 bases, and 4 bases stayed unmatched. CDR3 sequence (DNA): TGTGCCAGCAGTTACTCGAGGACAGGGCACTACGAGCAGTACTTC. Amino acid sequence: CASSYSRTGHYEQYF.

The rearrangement uses TRBV7-9 and TRBJ1-1; TRBD1 matches at 7 bases. There are 15 residues in the CDR3. CDR1 and CDR2 (germline): SEHNR, FQNEAQ (reference sequence). V shed 5 bases, J shed 6 bases, and the junction held 12 bases outside the gene matches. The DNA of the CDR3 is TGTGCCAGCAGCGCATTACAGGGGCCCCAACCTGAAGCTTTCTTT. It translates to CASSALQGPQPEAFF.

The rearrangement links TRBV4-3 to TRBJ2-3; possible D gene TRBD2, 5 bases. Trimming took off 0 bases at V and 0 bases at J, with 16 bases between the two ends. Per the germline V gene, CDR1 is LGHNA and CDR2 is YSLEER. This CDR3 is 18 amino acids long. CDR3 in amino acids: CASSQDGSSLASTDTQYF. CDR3 DNA sequence: TGCGCCAGCAGCCAAGATGGATCGTCCCTAGCTAGCACAGATACGCAGTATTTT.